This T cell receptor beta chain was captured in a study of cytomegalovirus exposure and HLA in healthy donors. Study overall: The platform used for the 120 validation repertoires matched that of the 666 first-cohort repertoires, a later analysis reported.

The germline V gene has CDR1 LNHDA and CDR2 SQIVND (reference sequence). Trimming removed 4 bases from V and 6 bases from J, with 18 bases in between. This CDR3 has 15 amino acids. The study's findings and limits: Many donors carried some public TCRs, although rarity characterized most TCR sequences.

Points on this clone: Antigen specificity is unknown.

The repertoire was sequenced with immunoSEQ multiplex PCR; TCRdb's copy has only in-frame clones and lacks some. The sample lists around 150,000 clones, about 80% seen once, with 30% in the top ten. Among the 110 or so subjects of the validation cohort, separate from the approximately 660-subject first cohort, were the donors. The TCR was taken from a man aged 25-45 years in good health and CMV-seropositive. The sequenced material came from PBMCs. The chain employs TRBV19 and TRBJ1-2, with D maybe TRBD1 (5 bases). CDR3 nucleotides: TGTGCCAGTAGTACAGGGTTGATTTTCTCCGATGGCTACACCTTC. Its protein product is CASSTGLIFSDGYTF.